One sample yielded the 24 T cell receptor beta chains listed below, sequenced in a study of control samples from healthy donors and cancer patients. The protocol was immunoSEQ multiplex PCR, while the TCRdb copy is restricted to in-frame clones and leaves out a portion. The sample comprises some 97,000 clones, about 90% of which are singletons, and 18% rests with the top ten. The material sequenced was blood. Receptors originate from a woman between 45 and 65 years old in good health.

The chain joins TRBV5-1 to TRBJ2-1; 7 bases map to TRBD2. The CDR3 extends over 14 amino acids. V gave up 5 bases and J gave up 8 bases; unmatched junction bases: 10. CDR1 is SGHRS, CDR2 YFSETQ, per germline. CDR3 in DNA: TGCGCCAGCAGGTTGCAGGGAGGGGCGGATGAGCAGTTCTTC. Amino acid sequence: CASRLQGGADEQFF.

The CDR3 region is CASSPQSFGYTF. The CDR3 bases are TGTGCCAGCAGCCCACAGAGCTTTGGCTACACCTTC. This chain joins TRBV14 and TRBJ1-2, with D unresolved. The CDR3 is 12 amino acids. CDR1 SGHDN and CDR2 FVKESK come from the germline V gene. Trimming took 4 bases from V and 7 from J, leaving 10 bases between them.

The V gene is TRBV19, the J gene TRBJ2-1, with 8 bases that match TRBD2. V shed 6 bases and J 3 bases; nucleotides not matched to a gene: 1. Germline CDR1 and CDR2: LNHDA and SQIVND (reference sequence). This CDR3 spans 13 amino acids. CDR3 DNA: TGTGCCAGTAGGGGGACTAGCTACAATGAGCAGTTCTTC. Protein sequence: CASRGTSYNEQFF.

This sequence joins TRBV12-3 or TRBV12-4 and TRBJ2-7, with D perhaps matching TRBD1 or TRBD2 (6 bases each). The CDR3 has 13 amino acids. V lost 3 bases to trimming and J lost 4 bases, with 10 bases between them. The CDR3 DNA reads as TGTGCCAGCAGTTTTCAGGGGAGGTACGAGCAGTACTTC. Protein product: CASSFQGRYEQYF.

The CDR3: CSVGVTVYNEQFF. The CDR3 bases are TGCAGCGTTGGGGTAACGGTCTACAATGAGCAGTTCTTC. The V call is TRBV29-1, the J call TRBJ2-1, with D unclear. CDR3 length: 13 amino acids. Germline lookup yields CDR1 SQVTM and CDR2 ANQGSEA. Trimming took off 4 bases at V and 3 bases at J, with 10 bases between the two ends.

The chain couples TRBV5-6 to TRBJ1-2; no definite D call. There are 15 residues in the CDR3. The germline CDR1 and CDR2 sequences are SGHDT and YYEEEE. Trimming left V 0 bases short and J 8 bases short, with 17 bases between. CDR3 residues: CASSLGTTEALGYTF. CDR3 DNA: TGTGCCAGCAGCTTGGGAACGACGGAAGCCTTGGGCTACACCTTC.

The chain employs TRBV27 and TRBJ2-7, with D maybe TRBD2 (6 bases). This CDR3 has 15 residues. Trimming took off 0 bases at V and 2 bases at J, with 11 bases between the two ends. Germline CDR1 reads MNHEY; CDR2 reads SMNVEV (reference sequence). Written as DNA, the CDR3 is TGTGCCAGCAGTTTATCACGGGACTTCCCCTACGAGCAGTACGTC. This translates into CASSLSRDFPYEQYV.

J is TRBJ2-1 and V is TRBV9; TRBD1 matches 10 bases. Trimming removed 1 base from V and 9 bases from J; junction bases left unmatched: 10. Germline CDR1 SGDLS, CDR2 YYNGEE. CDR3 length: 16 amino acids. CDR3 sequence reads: CASSVRTGGGRGEQFF. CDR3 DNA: TGTGCCAGCAGCGTAAGGACAGGGGGAGGCCGGGGTGAGCAGTTCTTC.

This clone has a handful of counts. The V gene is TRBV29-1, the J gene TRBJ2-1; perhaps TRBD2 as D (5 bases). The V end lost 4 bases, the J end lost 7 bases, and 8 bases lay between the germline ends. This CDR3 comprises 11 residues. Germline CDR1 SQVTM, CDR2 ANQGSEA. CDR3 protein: CSVVPGNEQFF. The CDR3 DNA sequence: TGCAGCGTTGTGCCGGGGAATGAGCAGTTCTTC.

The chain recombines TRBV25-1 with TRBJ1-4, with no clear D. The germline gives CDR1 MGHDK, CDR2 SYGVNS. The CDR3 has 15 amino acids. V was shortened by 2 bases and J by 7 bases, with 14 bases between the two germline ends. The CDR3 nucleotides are TGTGCCAGCAGTGAACTAAGGACCTTTCGTGAAAAACTGTTTTTT. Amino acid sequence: CASSELRTFREKLFF. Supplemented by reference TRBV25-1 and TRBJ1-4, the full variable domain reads EADIYQTPRYLVIGTGKKITLECSQTMGHDKMYWYQQDPGMELHLIHYSYGVNSTEKGDLSSESTVSRIRTEHFPLTLESARPSHTSQYLCASSELRTFREKLFFGSGTQLSVL.

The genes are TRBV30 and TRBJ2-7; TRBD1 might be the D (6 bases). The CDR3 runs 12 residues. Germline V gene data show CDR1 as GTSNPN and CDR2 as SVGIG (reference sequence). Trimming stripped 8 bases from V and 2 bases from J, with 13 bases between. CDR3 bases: TGTGCCGGTTCGTGGGACACCTACGAGCAGTACTTC. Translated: CAGSWDTYEQYF.

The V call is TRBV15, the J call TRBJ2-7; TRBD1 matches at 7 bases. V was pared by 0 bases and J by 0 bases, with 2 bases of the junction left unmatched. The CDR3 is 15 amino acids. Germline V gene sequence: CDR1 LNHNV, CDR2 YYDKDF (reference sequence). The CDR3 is CATSRERGPSYEQYV. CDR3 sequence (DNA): TGTGCCACCAGCAGAGAGAGGGGGCCCTCCTACGAGCAGTACGTC.

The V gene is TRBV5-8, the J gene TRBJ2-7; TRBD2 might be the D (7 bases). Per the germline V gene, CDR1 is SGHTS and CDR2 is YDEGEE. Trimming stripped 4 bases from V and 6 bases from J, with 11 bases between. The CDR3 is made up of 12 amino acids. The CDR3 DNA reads TGTGCCAGCAGCCCGGGGGGCAGCGAGCAGTACGTC. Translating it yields CASSPGGSEQYV.

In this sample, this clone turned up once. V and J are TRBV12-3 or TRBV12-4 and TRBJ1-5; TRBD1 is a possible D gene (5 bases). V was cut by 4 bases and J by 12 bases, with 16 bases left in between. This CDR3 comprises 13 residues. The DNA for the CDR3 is TGTGCCAGCAGTTGGGGCCTAAATCAGGGCCAGCATTTT. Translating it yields CASSWGLNQGQHF.

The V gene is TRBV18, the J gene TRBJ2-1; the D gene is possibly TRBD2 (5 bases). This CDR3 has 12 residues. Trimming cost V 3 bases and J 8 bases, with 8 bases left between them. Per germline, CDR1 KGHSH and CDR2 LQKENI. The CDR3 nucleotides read TGTGCCAGCTCACCTCAGAGGGATGAGCAGTTCTTC. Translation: CASSPQRDEQFF.

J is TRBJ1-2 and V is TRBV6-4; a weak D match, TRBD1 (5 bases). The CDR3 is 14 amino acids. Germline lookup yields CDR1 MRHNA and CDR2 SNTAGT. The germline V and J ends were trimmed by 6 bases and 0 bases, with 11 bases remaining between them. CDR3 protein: CASRAGNSNYGYTF. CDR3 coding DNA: TGTGCCAGCAGGGCAGGGAACTCTAACTATGGCTACACCTTC.

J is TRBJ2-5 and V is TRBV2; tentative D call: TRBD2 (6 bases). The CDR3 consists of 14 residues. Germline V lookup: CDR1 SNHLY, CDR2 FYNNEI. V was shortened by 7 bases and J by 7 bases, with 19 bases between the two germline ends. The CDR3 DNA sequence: TGTGCCAGCACCGAAAGGCTAGCGAAGGGGACCCAGTACTTC. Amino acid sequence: CASTERLAKGTQYF.

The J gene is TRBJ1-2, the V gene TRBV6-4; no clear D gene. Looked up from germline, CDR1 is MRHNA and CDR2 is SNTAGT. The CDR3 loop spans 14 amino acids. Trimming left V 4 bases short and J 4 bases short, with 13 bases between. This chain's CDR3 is CASSVSVWGYGYTF. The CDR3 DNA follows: TGTGCCAGCAGTGTCTCCGTCTGGGGCTATGGCTACACCTTC.

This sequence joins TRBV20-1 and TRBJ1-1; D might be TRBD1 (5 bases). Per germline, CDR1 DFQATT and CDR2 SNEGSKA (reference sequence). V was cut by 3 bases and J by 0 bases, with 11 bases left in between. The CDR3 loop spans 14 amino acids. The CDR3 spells CSASRGYMNTEAFF. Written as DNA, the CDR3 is TGCAGTGCTAGTAGGGGATACATGAACACTGAAGCTTTCTTT.

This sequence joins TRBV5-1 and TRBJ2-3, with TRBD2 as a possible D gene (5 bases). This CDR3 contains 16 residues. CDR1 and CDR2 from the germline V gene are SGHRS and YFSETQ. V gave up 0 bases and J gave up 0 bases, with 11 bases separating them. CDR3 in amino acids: CASSLAGDPSTDTQYF. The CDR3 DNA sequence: TGCGCCAGCAGCTTGGCCGGGGATCCTAGCACAGATACGCAGTATTTT.

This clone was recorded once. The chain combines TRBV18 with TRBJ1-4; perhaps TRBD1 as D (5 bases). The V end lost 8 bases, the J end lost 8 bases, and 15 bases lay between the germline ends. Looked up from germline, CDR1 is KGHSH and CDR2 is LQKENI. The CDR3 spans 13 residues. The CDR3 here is CASGRDRSEKLFF. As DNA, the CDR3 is TGTGCCAGCGGCCGGGACCGCTCGGAAAAACTGTTTTTT.

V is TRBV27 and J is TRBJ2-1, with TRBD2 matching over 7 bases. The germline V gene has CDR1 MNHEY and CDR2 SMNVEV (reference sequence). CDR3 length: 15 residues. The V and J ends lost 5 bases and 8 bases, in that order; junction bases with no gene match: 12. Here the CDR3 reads CASSGRERRGHEQFF. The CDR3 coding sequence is TGTGCCAGCAGTGGGAGGGAAAGGAGGGGACATGAGCAGTTCTTC.

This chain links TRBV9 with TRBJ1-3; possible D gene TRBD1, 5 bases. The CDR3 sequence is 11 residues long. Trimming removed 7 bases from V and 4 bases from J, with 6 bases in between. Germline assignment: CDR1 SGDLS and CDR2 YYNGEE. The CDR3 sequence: CASEGGNTIYF. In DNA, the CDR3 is TGTGCCAGCGAGGGGGGAAACACCATATATTTT.

The CDR3 region is CASSLRGTGPSRQETQYF. The CDR3 region has the DNA TGCGCCAGCAGCCTGAGGGGGACAGGCCCATCCCGTCAAGAGACCCAGTACTTC. J is TRBJ2-5 and V is TRBV4-1; TRBD1 aligns across 8 bases. The ends lost 4 bases at V and 2 bases at J; junction bases unmatched: 15. CDR1 and CDR2 (germline): MGHRA, YSYEKL. CDR3 length: 18 amino acids.